The next 18 T cell receptor beta chains were all read from a single sample in a study of T cells in Graves' hyperthyroidism and ophthalmopathy. Authors of the study amplified TCR beta CDR3 regions from RNA transcripts. The HTBI primer set drove a first-round RT-PCR of the TCR CDR3. TCRdb re-called the multiplex PCR reads with MiXCR, one entry per CDR3 protein. The sample consists of a few hundred thousand distinct CDR3 sequences, about a sixth of them appearing once. Sequenced: blood. The origin of the receptors is a woman in her late teens or twenties with Graves' hyperthyroidism.

Many counts were recorded for this clonotype. The chain joins TRBV6-2 or TRBV6-3 to TRBJ1-1, with unresolved D. Germline CDR1 MNHEY, CDR2 SVGEGT. The CDR3 consists of 14 residues. V shed 6 bases and J shed 1 base, with 12 bases lying between them. The CDR3 DNA reads TGTGCCAGCAGCCTTAACACCGCGAACACTGAAGCTTTCTTT. Encoded protein: CASSLNTANTEAFF.

This chain uses TRBV9 with TRBJ2-7; D is unclear. The length of the CDR3 is 13 residues. The V gene lost 0 bases and the J gene lost 6 bases, with 10 bases spanning the gap. Germline V CDR1 and CDR2: SGDLS, YYNGEE. The CDR3 reads CASSVEPRREQYF. CDR3 sequence (DNA): TGTGCCAGCAGCGTAGAACCGAGGCGCGAGCAGTACTTC.

In its sample, this clonotype was seen many times. This chain joins TRBV5-1 and TRBJ2-1; TRBD1 or TRBD2 may be the D gene (5 bases each). Trimming stripped 0 bases from V and 2 bases from J, with 9 bases between. Germline lookup yields CDR1 SGHRS and CDR2 YFSETQ. The CDR3 sequence is 15 residues long. CDR3 protein: CASSLDGGTYNEQFF. The CDR3 region has the DNA TGCGCCAGCAGCTTGGATGGGGGAACCTACAATGAGCAGTTCTTC.

Many counts were recorded for this clonotype. This chain uses TRBV6-1 with TRBJ2-3; D remains ambiguous. The germline V gene has CDR1 MNHNS and CDR2 SASEGT. The CDR3 contains 14 residues. The V end was cut by 5 bases, the J end by 0 bases, with 9 bases between. This CDR3 is CASSPEQSTDTQYF. In DNA, the CDR3 is TGTGCCAGCAGTCCGGAGCAGAGCACAGATACGCAGTATTTT.

In this sample, this clonotype turned up many times. The chain combines TRBV9 with TRBJ2-1, with 8 bases lining up with TRBD1. The CDR3 is 15 amino acids. Germline V gene lookup returns CDR1 SGDLS and CDR2 YYNGEE. V lost 0 bases and J lost 7; bases outside the gene matches: 6. CDR3 protein: CASSVEDRERNEQFF. CDR3 sequence (DNA): TGTGCCAGCAGCGTAGAGGACAGGGAGAGGAATGAGCAGTTCTTC.

The genes are TRBV10-3 and TRBJ1-1; perhaps TRBD1 as D (5 bases). Germline CDR1 and CDR2: ENHRY and SYGVKD. The CDR3 contains 11 residues. Trimming cost V 3 bases and J 8 bases, with 7 bases left between them. The CDR3 loop is CAISDRTEAFF. CDR3 coding DNA: TGTGCCATCAGTGACCGGACAGAAGCTTTCTTT.

This clonotype was detected ten times or more. This chain connects TRBV7-2 to TRBJ2-3; D might be TRBD1 (5 bases). CDR3 length equals 15 residues. Germline lookup yields CDR1 SGHTA and CDR2 FQGNSA. The V end was cut by 8 bases, the J end by 3 bases, with 18 bases between. CDR3 loop: CASAAMDTQTDTQYF. CDR3 in DNA: TGTGCCAGCGCTGCAATGGACACCCAAACAGATACGCAGTATTTT.

The chain employs TRBV6-2 or TRBV6-3 and TRBJ1-1, with a weak D call TRBD1 (6 bases). The CDR3 runs to 16 residues. The V end lost 6 bases, the J end lost 1 base, and 18 bases lay between the germline ends. The germline CDR1 and CDR2 sequences are MNHEY and SVGEGT. This chain's CDR3 is CASRPLTGGRNTEAFF. The CDR3 DNA reads TGTGCCAGCAGGCCTCTGACAGGAGGGCGGAACACTGAAGCTTTCTTT.

This clonotype was observed at least ten times. The chain uses TRBV7-2 and TRBJ1-4, with D possibly being TRBD1 (5 bases). Germline loops: CDR1 SGHTA, CDR2 FQGNSA. This CDR3 has 15 amino acids. Deletions cut 4 bases from V and 8 bases from J, with 17 bases between. The CDR3 here is CASSSMTAPREKLFF. The CDR3 nucleotides are TGTGCCAGCAGCTCTATGACAGCCCCACGGGAAAAACTGTTTTTT.

This clonotype was counted at least ten times. The chain has TRBV20-1 and TRBJ2-1, with D perhaps matching TRBD1 or TRBD2 (5 bases each). The CDR3 has 15 amino acids. Trimming took off 3 bases at V and 8 bases at J, with 20 bases between the two ends. Germline CDR1 DFQATT, CDR2 SNEGSKA (reference sequence). In nucleotides, the CDR3 is TGCAGTGCTAGGGCTCAGGGACCGCGCATCGATGAGCAGTTCTTC. Its translation: CSARAQGPRIDEQFF.

In its sample, this clonotype was seen once. The V call is TRBV14, the J call TRBJ1-1, with D possibly matching TRBD1 (6 bases). Trimming took off 0 bases at V and 0 bases at J, with 17 bases between the two ends. CDR3 length equals 18 residues. The germline CDR1 and CDR2 sequences are SGHDN and FVKESK. The CDR3 spells CASSQDGLVGGLNTEAFF. CDR3 in DNA: TGTGCCAGCAGCCAAGATGGATTAGTCGGGGGGCTGAACACTGAAGCTTTCTTT.

This clonotype came up many times. V is TRBV12-3 or TRBV12-4 and J is TRBJ2-7; D is perhaps TRBD1 or TRBD2 (5 bases each). The germline V and J ends were trimmed by 5 bases and 3 bases, with 14 bases remaining between them. The CDR3 consists of 14 residues. CDR3 nucleotides: TGTGCCAGCAGTCCCACGGGGCTACTCTACGAGCAGTACTTC. Translating gives CASSPTGLLYEQYF.

The chain combines TRBV3-1 with TRBJ1-6, with TRBD1 as a possible D gene (6 bases). Germline V CDR1 and CDR2: LGHDT, YNNKEL (reference sequence). This CDR3 is built from 16 residues. Deletions cut 4 bases from V and 4 bases from J, with 14 bases between. CDR3 DNA: TGTGCCAGCAGCCCGAGGGAGGGGGGGTATAATTCACCCCTCCACTTT. Its translation is CASSPREGGYNSPLHF.

This clonotype came up many times. The chain recombines TRBV2 with TRBJ2-5; TRBD2 might be the D (5 bases). This CDR3 region has 12 residues. Per germline, CDR1 SNHLY and CDR2 FYNNEI. V gave up 6 bases and J gave up 3 bases, with 8 bases separating them. The CDR3 coding sequence is TGTGCCAGCAGGGACGGGGAAGAGACCCAGTACTTC. Its protein product is CASRDGEETQYF.

This clonotype was counted ten times or more. J is TRBJ2-1 and V is TRBV7-3; D is uncertain. CDR1 and CDR2 from the germline V gene are SGHTA and FQGTGA. Trimming pared 5 bases from V and 12 bases from J, leaving 23 bases between. The CDR3 loop spans 15 amino acids. DNA of the CDR3: TGTGCCAGCAGCGGATCTGATACACCTGGGTCGAGGCAGTTCTTC. This encodes CASSGSDTPGSRQFF.

This clonotype was seen a handful of times. This chain joins TRBV5-6 and TRBJ2-3; D gene unclear. The V gene's germline CDR1 is SGHDT and CDR2 YYEEEE. This CDR3 is 14 amino acids long. Trimming removed 4 bases from V and 7 bases from J, with 16 bases in between. CDR3 residues: CASSTYPGVNTQYF. DNA for the CDR3: TGTGCCAGCAGCACTTACCCTGGGGTCAATACGCAGTATTTT.

There are many counts of this clonotype. V usage is TRBV11-3 and J usage is TRBJ2-6; D might be TRBD1 (7 bases). The CDR3 covers 19 residues. V shed 4 bases and J shed 2 bases, with 21 bases lying between them. The germline V gene encodes CDR1 SGHNT and CDR2 YENEEA. CDR3 DNA sequence: TGTGCCAGCAGCTCGGGCGCGGGGACAGAACGGACTGGGGCCAACGTCCTGACTTTC. This translates into CASSSGAGTERTGANVLTF.

J is TRBJ1-4 and V is TRBV4-1; D remains unclear. The CDR3 extends over 17 amino acids. The germline CDR1 and CDR2 sequences are MGHRA and YSYEKL. Deletions cut 0 bases from V and 7 bases from J, with 18 bases between. CDR3 sequence: CASSQDSRRVLGEKLFF. CDR3 DNA: TGCGCCAGCAGCCAAGATTCTCGGCGGGTCCTAGGTGAAAAACTGTTTTTT.